This TCR beta chain appears in the sequencing data of a study of shared clonotypes between healthy human individuals. J gave up 1 base and V 7 bases, and 7 bases lay outside the gene matches. The CDR3 length is 15 residues. The V gene's germline CDR1 is KGHSH and CDR2 LQKENI. The assay ran at deep level. Sequencing used immunoSEQ multiplex PCR; TCRdb keeps in-frame clones, though not all of them. The table lists roughly 1.5 million clones, 95% to 99% of them singletons. Study-level points and caveats: Donors were few, which limited the genetic and exposure-history diversity represented. Approximately 5.4% of naive CD4 clonotypes were common to a few donors.

Study donors comprised healthy, HIV-negative adults devoid of recent acute infection or vaccination. For this clone: What it binds is unknown.

Sequenced sample: naive CD4+ T cells sorted from blood. Specified subset: CD45RA+ positively selected. V gene TRBV18 combines with J gene TRBJ1-1; 9 bases align to TRBD1. The TCR comes from a man under 40 in good health. The CDR3: CASLVQGAPNTEAFF. In DNA form, the CDR3 reads TGTGCCAGCTTGGTACAGGGGGCACCGAACACTGAAGCTTTCTTT.